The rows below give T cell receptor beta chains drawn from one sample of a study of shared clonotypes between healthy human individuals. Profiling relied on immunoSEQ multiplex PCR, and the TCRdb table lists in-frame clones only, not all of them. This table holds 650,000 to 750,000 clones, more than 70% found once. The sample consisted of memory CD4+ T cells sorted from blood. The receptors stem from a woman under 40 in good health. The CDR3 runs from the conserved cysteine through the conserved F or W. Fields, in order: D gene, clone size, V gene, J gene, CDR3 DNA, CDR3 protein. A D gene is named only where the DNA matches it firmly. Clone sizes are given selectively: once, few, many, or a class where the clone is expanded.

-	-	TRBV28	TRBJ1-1	TGTGCCAGCAGTTTAAAGCGAGAAGCTTTCTTT	CASSLKREAFF
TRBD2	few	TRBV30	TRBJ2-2	TGTGCCTGGAGAGAGACGGGAGGAAAAACCGGGGAGCTGTTTTTT	CAWRETGGKTGELFF
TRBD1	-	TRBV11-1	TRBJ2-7	TGTGCCAGCAGCTTAACGGGACAGCCCACCTACGAGCAGTACTTC	CASSLTGQPTYEQYF
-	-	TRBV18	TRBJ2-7	TGTGCCAGCTCACCACCATGGCGGGCCAACTCCTACGAGCAGTACTTC	CASSPPWRANSYEQYF
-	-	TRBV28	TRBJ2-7	TGTGCCAGCAGTCCAAACCCCGGGACAAGCTTAGCCAGCTCCTACGAGCAGTACTTC	CASSPNPGTSLASSYEQYF
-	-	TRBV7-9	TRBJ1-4	TGTGCCAGCAGCTTAGGGCAGGGGACACTTAGAGATGAAAAACTGTTTTTT	CASSLGQGTLRDEKLFF
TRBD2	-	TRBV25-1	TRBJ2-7	TGTGCCAGCAGGACTAGCGGAACCTACGAGCAGTACTTC	CASRTSGTYEQYF
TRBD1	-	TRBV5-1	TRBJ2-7	TGCGCCAGCAGCTTGGAGGGACAGGGGTTGCGAGAGCAGTACTTC	CASSLEGQGLREQYF
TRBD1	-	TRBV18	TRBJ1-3	TGTGCCAGCTCACCAGGACAGGGTCGAGGAAACACCATATATTTT	CASSPGQGRGNTIYF
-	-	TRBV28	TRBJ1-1	TGTGCCAGCAGTTCCTCGGGACACAACACTGAAGCTTTCTTT	CASSSSGHNTEAFF
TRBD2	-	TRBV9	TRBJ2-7	TGTGCCAGCAGCGCCACTCCGGGACTAGCGGGAGACGAGCAGTACTTC	CASSATPGLAGDEQYF
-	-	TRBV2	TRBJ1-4	TGTGCCAGCAGCAATCCGGCAGGAGGTGAAAAACTGTTTTTT	CASSNPAGGEKLFF
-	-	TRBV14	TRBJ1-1	TGTGCCAGCAGCCAAGATTTTTTTTGGGCGGAGGACACTGAAGCTTTCTTT	CASSQDFFWAEDTEAFF
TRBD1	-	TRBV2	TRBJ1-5	TGTGCCAGCAGGGGACAGGGGGATCAGCCCCAGCATTTT	CASRGQGDQPQHF
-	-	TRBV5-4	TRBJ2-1	TGTGCCAGCAGCCGCGCCGACTTGAGCGGCAATGAGCAGTTCTTC	CASSRADLSGNEQFF
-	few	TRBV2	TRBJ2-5	TGTGCCAGCAGGAGGGGGGGGTCAGAGACCCAGTACTTC	CASRRGGSETQYF
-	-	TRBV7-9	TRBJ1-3	TGTGCCAGCAGATCCCCTAGTCACTCTGGAAACACCATATATTTT	CASRSPSHSGNTIYF
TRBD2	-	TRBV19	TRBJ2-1	TGTGCCAGTAGTAGGGCTAGCGGGACGATTTACAATGAGCAGTTCTTC	CASSRASGTIYNEQFF
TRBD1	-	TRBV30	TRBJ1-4	TGTGCCTGGGGGGGACAGGGCACCGAAAAACTGTTTTTT	CAWGGQGTEKLFF
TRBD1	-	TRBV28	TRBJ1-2	TGTGCCAGCGGACTGACAGGGTTCGATGGCTACACCTTC	CASGLTGFDGYTF
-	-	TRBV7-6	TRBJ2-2	TGTGCCAGCAGCTTAGTGTCCAGAGGGTCGAGCACCGGGGAGCTGTTTTTT	CASSLVSRGSSTGELFF
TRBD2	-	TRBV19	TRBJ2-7	TGTGCCAGTAGTCCGAGCGGGAACCCCTACGAGCAGTACTTC	CASSPSGNPYEQYF
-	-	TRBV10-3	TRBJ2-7	TGTGCCATCAGTGACCTCCTCTCGGGGAAAGGGTACGAGCAGTACTTC	CAISDLLSGKGYEQYF
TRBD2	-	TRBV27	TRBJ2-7	TGTGCCAGCAGTTTTAGGACTAGCGGGAGTCTCGAGCAGTACTTC	CASSFRTSGSLEQYF
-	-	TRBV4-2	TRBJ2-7	TGTGCCAGCAGCCAAGCCCGGGACGGAGGTTACGAGCAGTACTTC	CASSQARDGGYEQYF
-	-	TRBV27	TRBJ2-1	TGTGCCAGCAGTTTACGCGGCCCCGCTAACAATGAGCAGTTCTTC	CASSLRGPANNEQFF
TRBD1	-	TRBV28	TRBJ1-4	TGTGCCAGCAGTTTATTAGGAGGGGGCAATGAAAAACTGTTTTTT	CASSLLGGGNEKLFF
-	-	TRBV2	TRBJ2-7	TGTGCCAGCAGCCCCATCTACGAGCAGTACTTC	CASSPIYEQYF
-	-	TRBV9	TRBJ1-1	TGTGCCAGCAGCGGCAGGGCTGGGCACACTGAAGCTTTCTTT	CASSGRAGHTEAFF
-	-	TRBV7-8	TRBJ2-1	TGTGCCAGCAGCGCCCTATGGGGGGCGAATCCAGATGAGCAGTTCTTC	CASSALWGANPDEQFF
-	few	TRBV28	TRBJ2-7	TGTGCCAGCAGTTTCCCCCTGACAGGGAGGACCTACGAGCAGTACTTC	CASSFPLTGRTYEQYF
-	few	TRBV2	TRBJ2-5	TGTGCCAGCAACCGACATCAGCAAGAGACCCAGTACTTC	CASNRHQQETQYF
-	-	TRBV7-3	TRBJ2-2	TGTGCCAGCAGCCCCCGTAGCGCGGCGACCGGGGAGCTGTTTTTT	CASSPRSAATGELFF
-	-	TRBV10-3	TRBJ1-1	TGTGCCATCAGTGAGCCGGGACGGGGAATTGGAACTGAAGCTTTCTTT	CAISEPGRGIGTEAFF
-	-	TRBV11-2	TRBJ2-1	TGTGCCAGCAGCTTTATGGCGGGAAACAATGAGCAGTTCTTC	CASSFMAGNNEQFF
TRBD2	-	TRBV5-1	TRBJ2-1	TGCGCCAGCAGCTTGCGGACCTCGGGAGGGAGTAATGAGCAGTTCTTC	CASSLRTSGGSNEQFF
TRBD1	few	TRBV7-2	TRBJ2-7	TGTGCCAGCAGCTCTGACAGGGGGCGCGAGGCCGAGCAGTACTTC	CASSSDRGREAEQYF
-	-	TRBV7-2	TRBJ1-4	TGTGCCAGCAGCTTACAGGGATCAGGCGGTGAAAAACTGTTTTTT	CASSLQGSGGEKLFF
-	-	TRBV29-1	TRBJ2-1	TGCAGCGTTGCCCTCTCCTACAATGAGCAGTTCTTC	CSVALSYNEQFF
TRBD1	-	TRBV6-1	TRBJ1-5	TGTGCCAGCAGGAAGGGACAGGGGGCGGGTCAGCCCCAGCATTTT	CASRKGQGAGQPQHF
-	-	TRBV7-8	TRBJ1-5	TGTGCCAGCAGCTTAGTCCCGCGTGGATTCAATCAGCCCCAGCATTTT	CASSLVPRGFNQPQHF
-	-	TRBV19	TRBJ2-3	TGTGCCAGTAGTGGAAGATTGGCAGATACGCAGTATTTT	CASSGRLADTQYF